This T cell receptor beta chain was retrieved from a study of T cells after yellow fever vaccination (dated by TCRdb to between 2018 and 2020). At the level of the whole study: The SMART-Seq v4 Ultra Low Input RNA kit was used to prepare libraries from fractions with low cell numbers. To track T-cell clones before and after primary and booster YFV17D yellow fever vaccination, bulk TCR alpha and beta repertoires were sequenced longitudinally. Two healthy male donors made up the cohort, one aged 18 to 30 years and the other aged 30 to 40 years. Bulk PBMC replicates and cell subsets were isolated from blood drawn at multiple timepoints before and after both primary and secondary immunization. On the study overall, not on this receptor specifically: The secondary T-cell response was found to be weaker but faster than the primary response, with a peak reached on day 5 rather than on day 15. Because abundant contaminating clonotypes from the bulk population could be contained in FACS-sorted repertoires, computational filtering was required. After the booster, most of the clones that had expanded following primary vaccination were detected again (96% of CD4 and 80% to 90% of CD8), which suggests that memory was broadly maintained. The study included only two donors, which limits how far the findings can be generalized. A small fraction of clonotypes appeared in both the CD4 and CD8 compartments, likely as a result of convergent recombination.

The treatment or condition label for this specimen denotes: live attenuated yellow fever vaccine strain. A standard Ficoll-Paque protocol was used to isolate PBMCs from peripheral blood. Dynabeads CD4 and CD8 positive selection kits were used to isolate CD4 and CD8 T-cell fractions. TriZol was used to extract RNA from bulk PBMCs, CD4 and CD8 fractions, and dextramer-positive and dextramer-negative fractions. The sequencer was an Illumina NovaSeq 6000. Synthesis of TCR cDNA relied on 5'RACE template switching, a step that introduced a universal primer site along with unique molecular identifiers. Priming of cDNA synthesis was performed from both the TCR alpha and TCR beta constant segments. Library amplification involved two PCR steps, and the second step added sample barcodes and sequencing adapters. Libraries were sequenced on Illumina HiSeq 2500 (2x100 bp) or NovaSeq (2x150 bp). The published analysis was carried out like this. MIGEC handled demultiplexing of reads and collapsing into UMI consensus sequences, while MiXCR performed V(D)J alignment. Clonotypes responding to the vaccine were identified with edgeR on replicate PBMC samples, with the criteria of FDR below 0.01 and a log2 fold change above 5 up to day 15. CD4 or CD8 identity was assigned to each bulk clonotype according to whether the clonotype was present at higher abundance in the sequenced CD4 repertoire or the sequenced CD8 repertoire. The public reads were quality trimmed at Q25 with fastp and then assembled into clones with MiXCR by TCRdb, keeping productive beta chains. Each CDR3 protein gets just one entry, which takes the most common genes and DNA from the rows behind it. Here the V and J calls rest on TCRdb's processing, not on the authors' analysis. This sample gives about 320,000 distinct CDR3 sequences in total; around 11% of them show up just once. The top ten constitute about 3% of the sample.

A few counts support this clonotype. It lacks a known antigen. Nothing much larger sits one base from this clone, and base qualities are not available. The CDR3 goes from the cysteine to the phenylalanine over 12 residues. The DNA shown is the 36-base CDR3, in frame from base 1. V is reduced by 3 bases and J by 6 bases, leaving a spacing of 7 bases between them. According to the germline V gene, CDR1 reads KGHDR and CDR2 reads SFDVKD. The source was CD4+ T cells sorted from PBMCs, collected 45 days after the yellow fever booster vaccination. The source of this sequence is a man between 18 and 29 years old who received the YFV17D yellow fever vaccine. This receptor chain uses TRBV24-1 and TRBJ1-2, with the D gene not confidently named. The CDR3 amino acid sequence is: CATSDPFHGYTF. The DNA reads as follows: TGTGCCACCAGTGATCCCTTCCATGGCTACACCTTC.